The T cell receptor (beta chain) under discussion was sequenced for a study of T cell repertoires in cytomegalovirus infection. The overall study: It was the public TCR beta signatures that indicated both CMV infection and matching HLA type.

The CDR3 is 16 amino acids. In germline, CDR1 is MNHNS, CDR2 SASEGT. The V end was cut by 1 base, the J end by 2 bases, with 12 bases between. About this clonotype: Its specificity is not known. One base away lies a much larger clone, so this may be a sequencing read error.

Points from the study as a whole: CMV carriers having the relevant HLA were flagged by cumulative public TCR beta family frequency. There were HLA-C-restricted CMV-specific TCR beta clonotypes dominating the ex vivo response.

TCRdb reprocessed the reads via MiXCR and lists one record per CDR3 protein. The repertoire has 200,000 to 300,000 distinct CDR3 sequences, approximately 13% of them found once; the top ten carry around 9%. This sequence joins TRBV6-1 and TRBJ1-5, with D uncertain. Sequencing was done on a sample of PBMCs. The sequence was obtained from a human donor in good health (CMV status not recorded). Some clones in this sample may be carry-over from other donors' samples. The CDR3 DNA reads as TGTGCCAGCAGTGAAGGGTGTGGGATGGGCAATCAGCCCCAGCATTTT. The encoded protein is CASSEGCGMGNQPQHF.